The clone carrying this TCR beta chain has a count of ten or more. CDR1 and CDR2 (germline): MNHEY, SVGAGI. Trimming removed 4 bases at V and 2 bases at J, with 12 bases between. CDR3 length equals 15 residues. MiXCR was run by TCRdb on the RACE reads, yielding one entry per CDR3 protein. The repertoire holds about 40,000 distinct CDR3 sequences, with around 3.2% as singletons. The data belong to a study of human T cells and chemical hapten exposure. As for time point: patch test 2, 6 weeks after DPC sensitization. Treatment defined: therapeutic diphenylcyclopropenone sensitization with weekly scalp DPC.

The TCR originated in a man aged 35 to 55 with alopecia areata. Some clones in this sample may be carry-over from other donors' samples. The sample consisted of whole blood, taken in connection with sensitization to the hapten diphenylcyclopropenone (DPC). The J gene is TRBJ2-1, the V gene TRBV6-5; no firm D call. CDR3 sequence (DNA): TGTGCCAGCAGTTCCGGCGGCCTGCCCTACAATGAGCAGTTCTTC. The encoded protein is CASSSGGLPYNEQFF.